This T cell receptor (beta chain) was retrieved from a study of cytomegalovirus exposure and HLA in healthy donors. This clone appeared a single time. Trimming removed 0 bases from V and 5 bases from J; junction bases left unmatched: 5. The CDR3 loop spans 15 amino acids. In germline, CDR1 is MGHRA, CDR2 YSYEKL. The PCR employed 60 Vbeta primers together with 13 Jbeta primers. Profiled with immunoSEQ multiplex PCR; TCRdb holds only in-frame clones, not every one. The sample lists 100,000 to 150,000 clones; less than 80% were seen once. The specimen sequenced was PBMCs. The receptor comes from a woman in her fifties or sixties in good health and CMV-seronegative. This rearrangement joins TRBV4-1 to TRBJ2-5; 8 bases line up with TRBD2. CDR3 in amino acids: CASSQDQRERETQYF. The CDR3, as DNA: TGCGCCAGCAGCCAAGATCAGCGGGAGCGTGAGACCCAGTACTTC.